This record concerns one T cell receptor beta chain sequence. The length of the CDR3 is 8 residues. The germline V gene encodes CDR1 DFQATT and CDR2 SNEGSKA (reference sequence). A single record per CDR3 protein comes from TCRdb applying MiXCR to the RACE reads. This table holds over 300,000 distinct CDR3 sequences, approximately 5% found once. Sample time point: pre-sensitization, week 0. Documented treatment: therapeutic diphenylcyclopropenone sensitization with weekly scalp DPC. This specimen comes from a study of human T cells and chemical hapten exposure. Here the sequenced sample was whole blood, taken in connection with sensitization to the hapten diphenylcyclopropenone (DPC). The J gene is TRBJ1-1, the V gene TRBV20-1; D is uncertain. This clonotype was sampled from a woman aged 50 to 60 with alopecia areata. Some clones in this sample may be carry-over from other donors' samples. The CDR3 bases are TGCAGCCTCACTGAAGCTTTCTTT. Amino acids: CSLTEAFF.